This T cell receptor (beta chain) comes out of a study of T cells in localized non-small cell lung cancer (TCRdb year 2020). With regard to the full study: Comparing tumors with uninvolved tumor-adjacent lungs, the study looked at the T cell repertoires of over 200 patients with early-stage NSCLC. The cohort consisted of under 300 treatment-naive NSCLC patients whose localized lung tumors had been resected. Of the NSCLC patients, 120 to 150 were male and roughly 110 were female, and the mean age was around 70 years. What the study reported, not specific to this receptor: Longer overall survival was associated with higher blood T cell density, whereas shorter survival was associated with higher adjacent-lung clonality. Because multi-region tumor sequencing was not done, intratumor heterogeneity could not be ruled out. Because the study design was exploratory, TCR variables were selected using unadjusted p-values without false-discovery rate correction. Uninvolved tumor-adjacent lung showed the highest T cell clonality, higher than tumor, which suggests more focused antigenic responses in the uninvolved tumor-adjacent lung. Of the top 100 tumor clones, a median of roughly 56 were detected in paired uninvolved adjacent lung; some 28 were also among that lung's top 100.

At diagnosis, tumor, uninvolved tumor-adjacent lung and peripheral blood were collected and then preserved as a mix of FFPE and fresh-frozen material. Blood samples were analyzed as peripheral blood mononuclear cells for TCR repertoire profiling. To note about this clone: Its antigen target is currently unknown. No much larger clone exists at a distance of one base, and base qualities are not known.

Trimming accounts for 3 bases at V and 1 base at J, while the number of junction bases matched to no gene is 7. From its cysteine to its phenylalanine, the CDR3 spans 17 amino acids. Kept here is only the CDR3 DNA, which spans 51 bases and is read in frame from base 1. CDR1 and CDR2 are drawn from the germline V gene: SGHRS, YFSETQ. The immunoSEQ Assay was used to sequence TCR beta CDR3 regions from DNA. The study's own analysis went as follows. To compute T cell density, TCR beta template counts were normalized to usable DNA, which was estimated by amplifying housekeeping genes. Richness was estimated using the preseqR package, with extrapolation to 400,000 templates for PBMC samples and to 120,000 templates for tissue samples. Clonality was defined by subtracting Pielou's evenness from one. To identify tissue-enriched TCRs, differential abundance testing was run on productive amino-acid clonotypes with a minimum total count of 5 and an alpha of 0.1. The Jaccard Index and the Morisita Overlap Index were used to measure how much the repertoires overlapped between compartments. GLIPH clustered TCR beta CDR3s with public tetramer-defined viral CDR3s; viral motifs required at least three viral sequences plus V-gene enrichment. TCRdb took over this immuneACCESS table, retaining in-frame rearrangements with V and J assigned. Such tables are incomplete; in checked studies, under half of the missing clones stem from an unresolved V gene, and the remainder is unexplained. That table is the source of V, J and clone size, and D and trimming were worked out from the DNA. The sample table holds 75,000 to 90,000 clones, of which approximately 84% were seen once. Jointly, the top ten make up under 3.5% of the sample.

The source was peripheral blood, collected before any cancer treatment. In this chain, TRBV5-1 is recombined with TRBJ2-6, and TRBD1 aligns with 7 junction nucleotides. The receptor was derived from a man aged 40 to 69 with stage I lung adenocarcinoma. The DNA is as follows: TGCGCCAGCAGCTCGGGACAGTTACGTTCTGGGGCCAACGTCCTGACTTTC. It is translated as CASSSGQLRSGANVLTF.